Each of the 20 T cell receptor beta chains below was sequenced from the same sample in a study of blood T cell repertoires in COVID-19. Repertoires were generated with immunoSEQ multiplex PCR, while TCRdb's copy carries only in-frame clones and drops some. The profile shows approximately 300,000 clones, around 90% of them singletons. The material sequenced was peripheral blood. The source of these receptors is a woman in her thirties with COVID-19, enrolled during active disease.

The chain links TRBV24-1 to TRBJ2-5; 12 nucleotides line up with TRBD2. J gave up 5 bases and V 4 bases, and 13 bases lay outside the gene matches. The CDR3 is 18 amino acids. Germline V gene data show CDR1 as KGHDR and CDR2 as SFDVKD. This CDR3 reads CATSEWDSTSGSRETQYF. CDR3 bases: TGTGCCACCAGTGAATGGGATTCGACTAGCGGGAGTCGGGAGACCCAGTACTTC.

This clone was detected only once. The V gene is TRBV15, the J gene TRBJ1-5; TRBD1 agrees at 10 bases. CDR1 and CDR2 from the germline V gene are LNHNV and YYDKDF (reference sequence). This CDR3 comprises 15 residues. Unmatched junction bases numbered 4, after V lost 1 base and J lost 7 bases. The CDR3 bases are TGTGCCACCAGCAGAGTACCGGGACAGGGGCAGCCCCAGCATTTT. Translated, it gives CATSRVPGQGQPQHF.

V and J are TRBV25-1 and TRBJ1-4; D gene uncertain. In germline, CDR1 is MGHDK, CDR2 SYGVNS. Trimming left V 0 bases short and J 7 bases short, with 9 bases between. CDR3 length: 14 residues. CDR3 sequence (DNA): TGTGCCAGCAGTGAATATTATGCGGGTGAAAAACTGTTTTTT. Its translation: CASSEYYAGEKLFF.

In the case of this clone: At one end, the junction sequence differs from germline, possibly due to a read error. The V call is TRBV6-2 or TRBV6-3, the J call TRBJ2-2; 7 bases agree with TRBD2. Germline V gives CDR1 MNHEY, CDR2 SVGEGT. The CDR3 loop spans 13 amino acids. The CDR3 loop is CAGSRGDTGELFF. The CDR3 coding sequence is TGTGCCGGCAGCCGGGGGGACACCGGGGAGCTGTTTTTT.

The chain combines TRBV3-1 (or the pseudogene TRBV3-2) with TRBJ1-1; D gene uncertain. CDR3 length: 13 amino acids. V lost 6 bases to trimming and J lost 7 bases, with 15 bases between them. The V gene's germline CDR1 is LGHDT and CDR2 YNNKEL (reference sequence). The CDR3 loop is CASSPHRDGEAFF. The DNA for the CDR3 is TGTGCCAGCAGTCCCCATCGGGATGGTGAAGCTTTCTTT.

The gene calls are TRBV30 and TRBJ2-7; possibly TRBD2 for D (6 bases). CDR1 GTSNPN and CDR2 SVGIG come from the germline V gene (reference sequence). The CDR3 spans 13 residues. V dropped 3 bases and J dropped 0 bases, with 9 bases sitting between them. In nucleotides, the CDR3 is TGTGCCTGGAGCATGGACTACTCCTACGAGCAGTACTTC. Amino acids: CAWSMDYSYEQYF.

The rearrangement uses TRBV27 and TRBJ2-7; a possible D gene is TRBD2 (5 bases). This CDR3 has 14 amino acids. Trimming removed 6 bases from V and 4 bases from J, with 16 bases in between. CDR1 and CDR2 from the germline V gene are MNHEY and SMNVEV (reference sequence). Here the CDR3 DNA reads TGTGCCAGCAGCCCATTGGCGGGCTTTTACGAGCAGTACTTC. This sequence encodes CASSPLAGFYEQYF.

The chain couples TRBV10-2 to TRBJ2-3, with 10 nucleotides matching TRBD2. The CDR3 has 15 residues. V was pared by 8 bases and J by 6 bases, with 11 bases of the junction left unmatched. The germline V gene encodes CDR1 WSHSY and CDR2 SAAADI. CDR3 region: CASRLGAGGPDTQYF. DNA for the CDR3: TGCGCCAGCCGCCTTGGAGCGGGAGGGCCGGATACGCAGTATTTT.

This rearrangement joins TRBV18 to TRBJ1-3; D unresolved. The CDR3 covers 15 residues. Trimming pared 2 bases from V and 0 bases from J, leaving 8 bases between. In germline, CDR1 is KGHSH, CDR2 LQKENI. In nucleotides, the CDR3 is TGTGCCAGCTCACCATCAATTTCCTCTGGAAACACCATATATTTT. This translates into CASSPSISSGNTIYF.

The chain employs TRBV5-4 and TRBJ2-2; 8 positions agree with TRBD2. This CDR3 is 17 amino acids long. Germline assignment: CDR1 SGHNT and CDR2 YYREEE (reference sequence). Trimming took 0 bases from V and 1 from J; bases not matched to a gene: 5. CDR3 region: CASSLGPSGQNTGELFF. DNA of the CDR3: TGTGCCAGCAGCTTGGGTCCTAGCGGGCAGAACACCGGGGAGCTGTTTTTT.

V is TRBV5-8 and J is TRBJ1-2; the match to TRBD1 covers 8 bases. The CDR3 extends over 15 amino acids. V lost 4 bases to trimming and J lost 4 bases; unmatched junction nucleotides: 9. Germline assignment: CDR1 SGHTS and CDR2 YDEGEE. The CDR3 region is CASSQVRDRLYGYTF. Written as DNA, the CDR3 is TGTGCCAGCAGCCAAGTTAGGGACAGGCTCTATGGCTACACCTTC.

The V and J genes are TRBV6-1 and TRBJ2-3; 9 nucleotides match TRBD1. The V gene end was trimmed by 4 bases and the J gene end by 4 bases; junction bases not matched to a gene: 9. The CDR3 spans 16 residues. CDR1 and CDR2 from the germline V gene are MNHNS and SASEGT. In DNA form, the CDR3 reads TGTGCCAGCAGTGCCCGGACAGGGGAGCGAGCAGATACGCAGTATTTT. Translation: CASSARTGERADTQYF.

CDR3: CAWSRLAPDEQYF. The CDR3 nucleotides are TGTGCCTGGAGTAGGTTAGCTCCAGACGAGCAGTACTTC. The rearrangement links TRBV30 to TRBJ2-7; no firm D call. V was trimmed by 2 bases and J by 5 bases, leaving 13 bases between them. CDR3 length: 13 residues. Germline CDR1 GTSNPN, CDR2 SVGIG (reference sequence).

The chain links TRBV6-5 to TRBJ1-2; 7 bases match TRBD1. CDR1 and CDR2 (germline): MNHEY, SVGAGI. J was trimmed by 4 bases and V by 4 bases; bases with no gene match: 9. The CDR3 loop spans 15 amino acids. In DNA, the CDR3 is TGTGCCAGCAGTTCAGCGACAGGGCCTTTCTATGGCTACACCTTC. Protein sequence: CASSSATGPFYGYTF.

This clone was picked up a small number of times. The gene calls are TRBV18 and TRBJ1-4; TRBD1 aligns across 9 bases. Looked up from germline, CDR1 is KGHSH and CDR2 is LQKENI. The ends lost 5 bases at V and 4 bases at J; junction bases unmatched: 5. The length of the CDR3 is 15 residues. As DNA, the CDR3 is TGTGCCAGCTCATCTCCGGGACAGGGTAATGAAAAACTGTTTTTT. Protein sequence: CASSSPGQGNEKLFF.

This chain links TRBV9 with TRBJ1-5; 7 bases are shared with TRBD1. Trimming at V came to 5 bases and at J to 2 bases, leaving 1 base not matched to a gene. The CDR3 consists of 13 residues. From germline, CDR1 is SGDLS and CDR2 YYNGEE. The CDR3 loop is CASSTGGNQPQHF. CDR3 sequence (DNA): TGTGCCAGCAGTACAGGGGGCAATCAGCCCCAGCATTTT.

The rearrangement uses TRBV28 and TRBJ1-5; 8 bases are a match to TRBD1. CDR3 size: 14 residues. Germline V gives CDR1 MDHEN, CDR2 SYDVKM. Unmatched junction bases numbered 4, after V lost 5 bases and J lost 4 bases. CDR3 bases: TGTGCCAGCAGTCCTGGGACAGGAAATCAGCCCCAGCATTTT. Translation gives CASSPGTGNQPQHF.

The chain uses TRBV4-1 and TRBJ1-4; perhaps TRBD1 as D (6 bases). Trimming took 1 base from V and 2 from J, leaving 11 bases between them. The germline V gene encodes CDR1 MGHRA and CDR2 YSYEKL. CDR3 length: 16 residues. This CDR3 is CASSQGGTPTNEKLFF. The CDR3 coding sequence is TGCGCCAGCAGCCAAGGGGGGACACCCACTAATGAAAAACTGTTTTTT.

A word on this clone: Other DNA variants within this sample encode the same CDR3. Here the CDR3 reads CASSPGNYGYTF. In nucleotides, the CDR3 is TGTGCCAGCAGTCCAGGGAACTATGGCTACACCTTC. This chain links TRBV28 with TRBJ1-2, with D tentatively TRBD1 (5 bases). This CDR3 has 12 residues. CDR1 MDHEN and CDR2 SYDVKM come from the germline V gene. V lost 5 bases and J lost 2, with 6 bases in between.

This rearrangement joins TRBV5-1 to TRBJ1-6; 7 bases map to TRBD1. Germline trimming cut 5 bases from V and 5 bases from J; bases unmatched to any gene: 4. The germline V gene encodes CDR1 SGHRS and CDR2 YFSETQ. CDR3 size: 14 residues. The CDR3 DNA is TGCGCCAGCAGACGGGACAGCGATAATTCACCCCTCCACTTT. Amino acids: CASRRDSDNSPLHF.